Listed below are T cell receptor beta chains from one sample, sequenced in a study of blood T cells in healthy people across ages. TCRdb passed the 5' RACE reads through MiXCR, listing each CDR3 protein once. The sample yields under 1,100,000 distinct CDR3 sequences, 20% to 25% seen once. This sample was shared with a second study, whose subject was T cells of mothers and their children.

Sequencing input: blood. The receptor set was obtained from a girl aged 2 to 10 in good health. Both conserved end residues are part of each CDR3. D genes are given only for firm matches. The size of a clone is reported for some rows only, either as once, few or many, or as a class for expanded clones.

len: 16; j_gene: TRBJ2-1; d_gene: -; abundance: -; v_gene: TRBV21-1; CDR3nt: TGTGCCAGCTGGCCCCCCCCTAGCGGGAGAATAAATGAGCAGTTCTTC; CDR3aa: CASWPPPSGRINEQFF
len: 13; j_gene: TRBJ1-2; d_gene: -; abundance: few; v_gene: TRBV12-3/TRBV12-4; CDR3nt: TGTGCCAGCAGTTTATTACAGGGCTATGGCTACACCTTC; CDR3aa: CASSLLQGYGYTF
len: 12; j_gene: TRBJ1-2; d_gene: -; abundance: few; v_gene: TRBV4-1; CDR3nt: TGCGCCAGCAGCCAAGATAGACAGACGAGAACCTTC; CDR3aa: CASSQDRQTRTF
len: 16; j_gene: TRBJ2-7; d_gene: -; abundance: -; v_gene: TRBV4-2; CDR3nt: TGTGCCAGCAGCCAAGAATTAGGAGACTTGATCTACGAGCAGTACTTC; CDR3aa: CASSQELGDLIYEQYF
len: 21; j_gene: TRBJ2-1; d_gene: TRBD2; abundance: few; v_gene: TRBV13; CDR3nt: TGTGCCAGCAGCACCAACTTACTAGCGGGAGTATCTTTGGGCTCCTACAATGAGCAGTTCTTC; CDR3aa: CASSTNLLAGVSLGSYNEQFF
len: 15; j_gene: TRBJ1-2; d_gene: -; abundance: few; v_gene: TRBV7-3; CDR3nt: TGTGCCAGCAGCTTAAGGGGGGGCGATGCGAATGGCTACACCTTC; CDR3aa: CASSLRGGDANGYTF
len: 16; j_gene: TRBJ2-7; d_gene: TRBD2; abundance: -; v_gene: TRBV3-1; CDR3nt: TGTGCCAGCAGCCAAGACGGTGCGGGAGGGATGGGCGAGCAGTACTTC; CDR3aa: CASSQDGAGGMGEQYF
len: 15; j_gene: TRBJ2-7; d_gene: TRBD1; abundance: many; v_gene: TRBV6-6; CDR3nt: TGTGCCAGCAGTGACCACGGACAGGTGAGATCCGAGCAGTACTTC; CDR3aa: CASSDHGQVRSEQYF
len: 15; j_gene: TRBJ2-1; d_gene: -; abundance: few; v_gene: TRBV14; CDR3nt: TGTGCCAGCAGCCAAGGGATGGGAAAGTGGAATGAGCAGTTCTTC; CDR3aa: CASSQGMGKWNEQFF
len: 16; j_gene: TRBJ2-7; d_gene: -; abundance: few; v_gene: TRBV4-1; CDR3nt: TGCGCCAGCAGCCGTGCCGCCGGGGACCATAACTACGAGCAGTACTTC; CDR3aa: CASSRAAGDHNYEQYF
len: 13; j_gene: TRBJ2-5; d_gene: -; abundance: -; v_gene: TRBV6-4; CDR3nt: TGTGCCAGCAGCGAGACTCAGCGGGAGACCCAGTACTTC; CDR3aa: CASSETQRETQYF
len: 14; j_gene: TRBJ2-7; d_gene: TRBD2; abundance: -; v_gene: TRBV20-1; CDR3nt: TGCAGTGCTAGTTTTTTAGCGGGAGCTTACGAGCAGTACTTC; CDR3aa: CSASFLAGAYEQYF
len: 11; j_gene: TRBJ2-1; d_gene: -; abundance: few; v_gene: TRBV24-1; CDR3nt: TGTGCCACTGAGTTGGGCGATGAGCAGTTCTTC; CDR3aa: CATELGDEQFF
len: 15; j_gene: TRBJ2-5; d_gene: -; abundance: few; v_gene: TRBV18; CDR3nt: TGTGCCAGCTCACCACCTAGGACAGTCCAAGAGACCCAGTACTTC; CDR3aa: CASSPPRTVQETQYF
len: 13; j_gene: TRBJ1-1; d_gene: -; abundance: -; v_gene: TRBV7-6; CDR3nt: TGTGCCAGCAGCGACAGCAGGGGAACTGAAGCTTTCTTT; CDR3aa: CASSDSRGTEAFF
len: 13; j_gene: TRBJ1-1; d_gene: -; abundance: few; v_gene: TRBV15; CDR3nt: TGTGCCACCAGCAGAGTCCGAGACGGCGAAGCTTTCTTT; CDR3aa: CATSRVRDGEAFF
len: 16; j_gene: TRBJ1-2; d_gene: -; abundance: -; v_gene: TRBV4-1; CDR3nt: TGCGCCAGCAGCCCGATCGGGACCGCGAGGGGCCATGGCTACACCTTC; CDR3aa: CASSPIGTARGHGYTF
len: 15; j_gene: TRBJ2-5; d_gene: TRBD1; abundance: -; v_gene: TRBV4-3; CDR3nt: TGCGCCAGCAGCCCCGGGACAGGGAAGTACGAGACCCAGTACTTC; CDR3aa: CASSPGTGKYETQYF
len: 13; j_gene: TRBJ1-2; d_gene: -; abundance: -; v_gene: TRBV7-2; CDR3nt: TGTGCCAGCAGCCTGACACTGTCGGATGGCTACACCTTC; CDR3aa: CASSLTLSDGYTF
len: 17; j_gene: TRBJ2-1; d_gene: -; abundance: -; v_gene: TRBV19; CDR3nt: TGTGCCAGTAGTATACTCTCCGGTGGGACAAGAAAAAGTGGGCAGTTCTTC; CDR3aa: CASSILSGGTRKSGQFF
len: 13; j_gene: TRBJ1-2; d_gene: -; abundance: few; v_gene: TRBV3-1; CDR3nt: TGTGCCAGCAAGGGGCCTAATAACTATGGCTACACCTTC; CDR3aa: CASKGPNNYGYTF
len: 13; j_gene: TRBJ2-7; d_gene: -; abundance: -; v_gene: TRBV6-5; CDR3nt: TGTGCCAGCAAGGACTCCACGGACTACGAGCAGTACTTC; CDR3aa: CASKDSTDYEQYF
len: 13; j_gene: TRBJ2-5; d_gene: -; abundance: -; v_gene: TRBV12-3/TRBV12-4; CDR3nt: TGTGCCAGCAGCCCTGGACTAACTTACCCCACGTACTTC; CDR3aa: CASSPGLTYPTYF
len: 12; j_gene: TRBJ2-5; d_gene: -; abundance: -; v_gene: TRBV12-3/TRBV12-4; CDR3nt: TGTGCCAGCAGCTGGGGGGGCGGGGACCAGTACTTC; CDR3aa: CASSWGGGDQYF
len: 13; j_gene: TRBJ2-3; d_gene: -; abundance: -; v_gene: TRBV7-3; CDR3nt: TGTGCCAGCAGCCCCTTCAGACTTGATACGCAGTATTTT; CDR3aa: CASSPFRLDTQYF
len: 18; j_gene: TRBJ1-3; d_gene: -; abundance: -; v_gene: TRBV21-1; CDR3nt: TGTGCCAGCAGCAAGAGCTTTACACGGGACCCCTCTGGAAACACCATATATTTT; CDR3aa: CASSKSFTRDPSGNTIYF
len: 15; j_gene: TRBJ2-1; d_gene: -; abundance: -; v_gene: TRBV7-9; CDR3nt: TGCGCCAGCAGCTTAGCGAAGCCCCTCTACAATGAGCAGTTCTTC; CDR3aa: CASSLAKPLYNEQFF
len: 15; j_gene: TRBJ2-7; d_gene: TRBD1; abundance: -; v_gene: TRBV28; CDR3nt: TGTGCCAGCAGTTTTCAGGGACAGGGGGCTCGCGAGCAGTACTTC; CDR3aa: CASSFQGQGAREQYF
len: 15; j_gene: TRBJ1-5; d_gene: TRBD1; abundance: few; v_gene: TRBV27; CDR3nt: TGTGCCAGCAGACCCCGAAGGACAGGTAATCAGCCCCAGCATTTT; CDR3aa: CASRPRRTGNQPQHF
len: 13; j_gene: TRBJ1-2; d_gene: -; abundance: few; v_gene: TRBV12-5; CDR3nt: TGTGCTACTGGGCGGGAGGTGGAGTCTGGCTACACCTTC; CDR3aa: CATGREVESGYTF
len: 11; j_gene: TRBJ2-7; d_gene: TRBD2; abundance: -; v_gene: TRBV7-9; CDR3nt: TGTGCATCGAGGGAGGGGACGGAGCAGTACTTC; CDR3aa: CASREGTEQYF
len: 15; j_gene: TRBJ1-1; d_gene: TRBD1; abundance: -; v_gene: TRBV12-5; CDR3nt: TGTGCTAGTGGTTTCCAGGGGGCAGAAAACACTGAAGCTTTCTTT; CDR3aa: CASGFQGAENTEAFF
len: 15; j_gene: TRBJ2-5; d_gene: TRBD2; abundance: few; v_gene: TRBV7-2; CDR3nt: TGTGCCAGCAGCTCCCGACTAGCGCCCCAAGAGACCCAGTACTTC; CDR3aa: CASSSRLAPQETQYF
len: 15; j_gene: TRBJ1-1; d_gene: -; abundance: few; v_gene: TRBV20-1; CDR3nt: TGCAGTGCTTCGGGGTTCGGGGGGATGAACACTGAAGCTTTCTTT; CDR3aa: CSASGFGGMNTEAFF
len: 14; j_gene: TRBJ2-7; d_gene: -; abundance: -; v_gene: TRBV5-1; CDR3nt: TGCGCCAGCAGCTTGGGGACAGACTCCTACGAGCAGTACTTC; CDR3aa: CASSLGTDSYEQYF
len: 14; j_gene: TRBJ1-5; d_gene: TRBD1; abundance: -; v_gene: TRBV12-3/TRBV12-4; CDR3nt: TGTGCCAGCAGGACAGGGGGCAAGGATCAGCCCCAGCATTTT; CDR3aa: CASRTGGKDQPQHF
len: 14; j_gene: TRBJ2-2; d_gene: TRBD2; abundance: -; v_gene: TRBV7-2; CDR3nt: TGTGCCAGCAGCTTGTTACTAGCGCACGGGGAGCTGTTTTTT; CDR3aa: CASSLLLAHGELFF
len: 15; j_gene: TRBJ2-2; d_gene: -; abundance: few; v_gene: TRBV2; CDR3nt: TGTGCCAGCCTAAGTAGCGCGTCGAACACCGGGGAGCTGTTTTTT; CDR3aa: CASLSSASNTGELFF
len: 13; j_gene: TRBJ2-1; d_gene: TRBD1; abundance: -; v_gene: TRBV6-2/TRBV6-3; CDR3nt: TGTGCCAGCAGCCGGGACAGGTCCAATGAGCAGTTCTTC; CDR3aa: CASSRDRSNEQFF
len: 14; j_gene: TRBJ2-1; d_gene: -; abundance: -; v_gene: TRBV3-1; CDR3nt: TGTGCCAGCAGCCAAGATTCGCGGCGTAGTGAGCAGTTCTTC; CDR3aa: CASSQDSRRSEQFF
len: 14; j_gene: TRBJ1-2; d_gene: TRBD1; abundance: -; v_gene: TRBV12-3/TRBV12-4; CDR3nt: TGTGCCAGCAGGCCGCGACAGGGATTCTATGGCTACACCTTC; CDR3aa: CASRPRQGFYGYTF
len: 13; j_gene: TRBJ1-2; d_gene: -; abundance: -; v_gene: TRBV2; CDR3nt: TGTGCCAGCAGTGAATCGGGGATTGGTGGCTACACCTTC; CDR3aa: CASSESGIGGYTF
len: 15; j_gene: TRBJ1-2; d_gene: -; abundance: few; v_gene: TRBV4-3; CDR3nt: TGCGCCAGCAGCCAAGAGGTGACCGCCGCCTATGGCTACACCTTC; CDR3aa: CASSQEVTAAYGYTF
len: 14; j_gene: TRBJ1-1; d_gene: -; abundance: few; v_gene: TRBV4-2; CDR3nt: TGTGCCAGCAGCCAAGAGGGGGCAGGGCGGGAAGCTTTCTTT; CDR3aa: CASSQEGAGREAFF
len: 15; j_gene: TRBJ2-1; d_gene: -; abundance: -; v_gene: TRBV6-2/TRBV6-3; CDR3nt: TGTGCCAGCAGTTACCAGGGAGGGGGTTACAATGAGCAGTTCTTC; CDR3aa: CASSYQGGGYNEQFF
len: 15; j_gene: TRBJ2-1; d_gene: -; abundance: -; v_gene: TRBV4-1; CDR3nt: TGCGCCAGCAGCCAGGTGTCGCAGATATACAATGAGCAGTTCTTC; CDR3aa: CASSQVSQIYNEQFF
len: 15; j_gene: TRBJ2-1; d_gene: TRBD2; abundance: -; v_gene: TRBV4-1; CDR3nt: TGCGCCAGCAGCCAGATTAGCGGGATACTCGATGAGCAGTTCTTC; CDR3aa: CASSQISGILDEQFF
len: 17; j_gene: TRBJ2-7; d_gene: TRBD1; abundance: few; v_gene: TRBV4-2; CDR3nt: TGTGCCAGCAGCCAGGTAACAGGGGCGGCGCCCCACTACGAGCAGTACTTC; CDR3aa: CASSQVTGAAPHYEQYF
len: 16; j_gene: TRBJ1-1; d_gene: -; abundance: many; v_gene: TRBV7-8; CDR3nt: TGTGCCAGCAGCTCACTAATACAAGGGATGAACACTGAAGCTTTCTTT; CDR3aa: CASSSLIQGMNTEAFF
len: 16; j_gene: TRBJ2-5; d_gene: -; abundance: few; v_gene: TRBV12-3/TRBV12-4; CDR3nt: TGTGCCAGCAGCGACCGGGGTCTACTCTCTGAAGAGACCCAGTACTTC; CDR3aa: CASSDRGLLSEETQYF
len: 13; j_gene: TRBJ2-2; d_gene: -; abundance: few; v_gene: TRBV2; CDR3nt: TGTGCCAGCAGCGCGTTTGGTACCGGGGAGCTGTTTTTT; CDR3aa: CASSAFGTGELFF
len: 13; j_gene: TRBJ1-1; d_gene: -; abundance: few; v_gene: TRBV9; CDR3nt: TGTGCCAGCAGCGTAGGTGGCTTGGCTGAAGCTTTCTTT; CDR3aa: CASSVGGLAEAFF
len: 12; j_gene: TRBJ1-2; d_gene: -; abundance: -; v_gene: TRBV20-1; CDR3nt: TGCAGTGCTAGCCAGGGTCCTCATGGCTACACCTTC; CDR3aa: CSASQGPHGYTF
len: 13; j_gene: TRBJ2-4; d_gene: TRBD2; abundance: -; v_gene: TRBV12-3/TRBV12-4; CDR3nt: TGTGCCAGCAGTGATTGGGGGGGTAACATTCAGTACTTC; CDR3aa: CASSDWGGNIQYF
len: 14; j_gene: TRBJ1-2; d_gene: TRBD1; abundance: -; v_gene: TRBV28; CDR3nt: TGTGCCAGCGGGGGGACAGGGGGATCCTATGGCTACACCTTC; CDR3aa: CASGGTGGSYGYTF
len: 13; j_gene: TRBJ2-5; d_gene: -; abundance: -; v_gene: TRBV3-1; CDR3nt: TGTGCCAGCAGCCAAGTAGTAGAGGGGACCCAGTACTTC; CDR3aa: CASSQVVEGTQYF